This is a list of T cell receptor beta chains from one sample in a study of cytomegalovirus exposure and HLA in healthy donors. Assay: immunoSEQ multiplex PCR; the TCRdb copy retains only in-frame clones and omits some. The sample yields approximately 110,000 clones, just under 75% seen once. The sample comprised PBMCs. The source is a man between 45 and 60 years old in good health and CMV-seropositive. CDR3s include the opening cysteine and the closing phenylalanine or tryptophan. A D gene is named only where the DNA matches it firmly. Clone size is shown for a subset of rows, as once, few, many or a class of expanded clone.

abundance	v_gene	j_gene	d_gene	CDR3nt	CDR3aa
NA	TRBV18	TRBJ2-5	NA	TGTGCCAGCTCACCACCGTCGCTAGCCAGCGAGACCCAGTACTTC	CASSPPSLASETQYF
NA	TRBV6-1	TRBJ1-2	TRBD1	TGTGCCAGCAAATCCCCTTTTCAGGGGGCAGGAGGCTACACCTTC	CASKSPFQGAGGYTF
NA	TRBV9	TRBJ2-1	NA	TGTGCCAGCAGCCCAAATGTAGTCTCCTACAATGAGCAGTTCTTC	CASSPNVVSYNEQFF
NA	TRBV9	TRBJ2-7	NA	TGTGCCAGCAGCGTAGGGGTCGGGTACGAGCAGTACTTC	CASSVGVGYEQYF
NA	TRBV5-1	TRBJ2-3	TRBD2	TGCGCCAGCAGCCTTATAGCGGGGGCTCCCACAGATACGCAGTATTTT	CASSLIAGAPTDTQYF
NA	TRBV10-3	TRBJ2-7	TRBD1	TGTGCCATTGGAGGACAGGAAGGACGCGGCGAGCAGTACTTC	CAIGGQEGRGEQYF
NA	TRBV5-6	TRBJ2-7	TRBD2	TGTGCCAGCAGCGCCGGGACTAGCGAGACCTACGAGCAGTACTTC	CASSAGTSETYEQYF
once	TRBV4-1	TRBJ1-1	NA	TGCGCCAGCAGCCAAGATAGCTCAGGGCACACTGAAGCTTTCTTT	CASSQDSSGHTEAFF
few	TRBV5-1	TRBJ1-3	TRBD1	TGCGCCAGCAGCCTCGACAGGGTCGGAAACACCATATATTTT	CASSLDRVGNTIYF
NA	TRBV11-2	TRBJ2-5	NA	TGTGCCAGCAGCTTAGTATGGGTACGCAGGGGTATTCAAGAGACCCAGTACTTC	CASSLVWVRRGIQETQYF
NA	TRBV11-2	TRBJ2-1	NA	TGTGCCAGCAGCTCACCTCGCGGGCGGCGGGAATACAATGAGCAGTTCTTC	CASSSPRGRREYNEQFF
NA	TRBV18	TRBJ2-3	TRBD1	TGTGCCAGCTCACCCCGGGACAGGGGAAGAGATACGCAGTATTTT	CASSPRDRGRDTQYF
few	TRBV9	TRBJ2-7	TRBD2	TGTGCCAGCAGCGTATCCTCGGGAGGGAAGGGCTACGAGCAGTACTTC	CASSVSSGGKGYEQYF
NA	TRBV5-1	TRBJ2-5	TRBD1	TGCGCCAGCAGTCCCGGACAGGACATCGTCCAAGAGACCCAGTACTTC	CASSPGQDIVQETQYF
NA	TRBV27	TRBJ2-1	NA	TGCACCGCGGGGCGCAATGAGCAGTTCTTC	CTAGRNEQFF
NA	TRBV6-6	TRBJ2-1	NA	TGTGCCAGCAGCCGGACGGACACTTACAATGAGCAGTTCTTC	CASSRTDTYNEQFF
NA	TRBV7-3	TRBJ1-2	TRBD1	TGTGCCAGCAGCTTACGACAGGGAAATGGCTACACCTTC	CASSLRQGNGYTF
NA	TRBV27	TRBJ1-5	NA	TGTGCCAGCAGTACAGGTTATCAGCCCCAGCATTTT	CASSTGYQPQHF
once	TRBV6-5	TRBJ2-5	NA	TGTGCCAGCAGTTACTTACGGGGAGAGACCCAGTACTTC	CASSYLRGETQYF
NA	TRBV6-1	TRBJ2-7	NA	TGTGCCAGCAGTGAACCTACAGGGGGGGCCTACGAGCAGTACTTC	CASSEPTGGAYEQYF
NA	TRBV11-2	TRBJ2-7	NA	TGTGCCAGCAGCGTCGGGACACCTCTCTACGAGCAGTACTTC	CASSVGTPLYEQYF
few	TRBV7-8	TRBJ1-3	NA	TGTGCCAGCAGCTTGGCCTGGGGAAACACCATATATTTT	CASSLAWGNTIYF
NA	TRBV7-2	TRBJ2-1	TRBD2	TGTGCCAGCAGCTTTTTCGCTAGCGGGGGAAATGAGCAGTTCTTC	CASSFFASGGNEQFF
NA	TRBV7-3	TRBJ2-7	TRBD2	TGTGCCAGCAGCGAAGGGGGGACTAGCGGGAAACTCTTC	CASSEGGTSGKLF
NA	TRBV6-1	TRBJ1-2	NA	TGTGCCAGCATGCCAGGGACTAAAGCTTACGGCTACACCTTC	CASMPGTKAYGYTF
NA	TRBV10-3	TRBJ2-7	TRBD1	TGTGCCATCACAGAAAACAGGGGGCCTGGTAGGGAGCAGTACTTC	CAITENRGPGREQYF
NA	TRBV13	TRBJ2-3	TRBD2	TGTGCCAGCAGTTCCCCGGGACTAGCGGGACCCACAGATACGCAGTATTTT	CASSSPGLAGPTDTQYF
NA	TRBV6-5	TRBJ1-2	NA	TGTGCCAGCAGCCGGGACAAATCGAATGGCTACACCTTC	CASSRDKSNGYTF
NA	TRBV19	TRBJ2-5	NA	TGTGCCAGTAGCCAATTTCAAGAGACCCAGTACTTC	CASSQFQETQYF
few	TRBV2	TRBJ1-1	NA	TGTGCCAGCAGTGAAGAGAGAGCAGGAACCACTGAAGCTTTCTTT	CASSEERAGTTEAFF
NA	TRBV7-6	TRBJ2-7	TRBD2	TGTGCCAGCAGCTCCCCTGTAGCGGGGGGGCAGCAGTACTTC	CASSSPVAGGQQYF
NA	TRBV28	TRBJ1-1	TRBD1	TGTGCCAGCAGTTCCGCAGGGGGCGCAAGGAACACTGAAGCTTTCTTT	CASSSAGGARNTEAFF
NA	TRBV12-5	TRBJ2-5	NA	TGTGCTAGTGGCTCAGACTCCAGTCGGACCCAGTACTTC	CASGSDSSRTQYF
NA	TRBV2	TRBJ1-1	TRBD1	TGTGCCAGCAGTTCCCGGACAGGGGGGACTGAAGCTTTCTTT	CASSSRTGGTEAFF
once	TRBV2	TRBJ1-6	TRBD1	TGTGCCAGCCGCACCGGGACAGGGGAGTCACCCCTCCACTTT	CASRTGTGESPLHF
NA	TRBV11-1	TRBJ1-1	NA	TGTGCCAGCAGCTCCCAAGCTTCAGGGTTCGATGCATTGAACACTGAAGCTTTCTTT	CASSSQASGFDALNTEAFF
NA	TRBV5-1	TRBJ1-1	NA	TGCGCCAGCAGCTTGGTTGATAGGAACACTGAAGCTTTCTTT	CASSLVDRNTEAFF
NA	TRBV19	TRBJ1-5	NA	TGTGCCAGTAGTATTAACCGGGTGGAATCCCAGCATTTT	CASSINRVESQHF
NA	TRBV14	TRBJ2-1	NA	TGTGCCAGCAGCAGCGAGGGCCTAACCTACAATGAGCAGTTCTTC	CASSSEGLTYNEQFF
NA	TRBV21-1	TRBJ2-1	NA	TGTGCCAGCAGCAAACCACCCTGGACTAGCTTCTTCTCCTACAATGAGCAGTTCTTC	CASSKPPWTSFFSYNEQFF
NA	TRBV6-6	TRBJ1-1	NA	TGTGCCAGCAGTCTGACAGTGAACACTGAAGCTTTCTTT	CASSLTVNTEAFF
few	TRBV10-1	TRBJ1-2	TRBD1	TGCGCCAGCAGTGATCAGGGGAAACGGCAGGGGGTAAACTATGGCTACACCTTC	CASSDQGKRQGVNYGYTF
NA	TRBV5-1	TRBJ2-5	TRBD1	TGCGCCAGCAGCTTTCAGACAGGGCCAGAGACCCAGTACTTC	CASSFQTGPETQYF
NA	TRBV19	TRBJ1-6	TRBD1	TGTGCCAGTAGTGCTGGACAGGGAGATTCACCCCTCCACTTT	CASSAGQGDSPLHF
NA	TRBV6-6	TRBJ2-7	NA	NA	CASSSSLEQYF
NA	TRBV9	TRBJ1-2	TRBD1	TGTGCCAGCAGCGCAGACCCCGGGACAGATAACTATGGCTACACCTTC	CASSADPGTDNYGYTF